This passage covers 8 T cell receptor beta chains from one sample sequenced in a study of OX40 agonist ivuxolimab in advanced cancers. Only in-frame clones appear in the TCRdb table, and some are missing; sequencing was by immunoSEQ multiplex PCR. The table lists about 64,000 clones, approximately 92% of them singletons. The sample consisted of CD4+ or CD8+ T cells sorted from blood, taken in a trial of the OX40 agonist ivuxolimab. These receptors were collected from an adult with an advanced solid tumor such as melanoma, head and neck, liver or kidney cancer.

The chain employs TRBV7-3 and TRBJ2-4, with 7 bases identical to TRBD2. J lost 1 base, V lost 3 bases, and 12 bases had no gene match. The CDR3 extends over 18 amino acids. Germline V gives CDR1 SGHTA, CDR2 FQGTGA. CDR3 sequence reads: CASSLSVRAGAAKNIQYF. CDR3 in DNA: TGTGCCAGCAGCTTGAGTGTCAGGGCGGGAGCGGCCAAAAACATTCAGTACTTC.

The chain is built from TRBV6-1 and TRBJ2-3, with D perhaps assigned TRBD1 or TRBD2 (5 bases each). Trimming cost V 11 bases and J 2 bases, with 17 bases left between them. This CDR3 is built from 14 residues. CDR1 is MNHNS and CDR2 is SASEGT in the germline V gene. CDR3 sequence reads: CAASGTRLTDTQYF. Here the CDR3 DNA reads TGTGCCGCCTCCGGGACCAGACTCACAGATACGCAGTATTTT.

The chain has TRBV6-1 and TRBJ1-6, with no clear D. CDR1 is MNHNS and CDR2 is SASEGT in the germline V gene. This CDR3 has 15 residues. V lost 1 base and J lost 11, with 15 bases in between. As DNA, the CDR3 is TGTGCCAGCAGTGAAGAGAGGCGCGGAGGGCCACCCCTCCACTTT. Its translation is CASSEERRGGPPLHF.

This chain joins TRBV9 and TRBJ2-7, with 8 positions matching TRBD2. Germline assignment: CDR1 SGDLS and CDR2 YYNGEE. Losses at the gene ends were 0 bases for V and 2 bases for J; bases not matched to a gene: 4. This CDR3 has 15 amino acids. CDR3 DNA: TGTGCCAGCAGCGTAGGTTCGGGAGGGCCCTACGAGCAGTACTTC. Translated: CASSVGSGGPYEQYF. Looking up the rest from reference TRBV9 and TRBJ2-7 gives the full variable domain: DSGVTQTPKHLITATGQRVTLRCSPRSGDLSVYWYQQSLDQGLQFLIQYYNGEERAKGNILERFSAQQFPDLHSELNLSSLELGDSALYFCASSVGSGGPYEQYFGPGTRLTVT.

The chain is built from TRBV6-1 and TRBJ1-2; D gene uncertain. CDR1 is MNHNS and CDR2 is SASEGT in the germline V gene. CDR3 size: 12 residues. The V end was cut by 3 bases, the J end by 8 bases, with 10 bases between. The CDR3 spells CASSESGGGYTF. CDR3 DNA sequence: TGTGCCAGCAGTGAGTCAGGTGGGGGCTACACCTTC.

The genes are TRBV6-1 and TRBJ2-5, with 9 bases identical to TRBD2. CDR3 size: 14 residues. With V trimmed by 5 bases and J by 4 bases, 5 bases remained unmatched. CDR1 and CDR2 (germline): MNHNS, SASEGT. The CDR3 region has the DNA TGTGCCAGCAGTAGCGGGGGGTACTCAGAGACCCAGTACTTC. The encoded protein is CASSSGGYSETQYF.

The chain links TRBV9 to TRBJ2-2; D might be TRBD2 (5 bases). V gave up 5 bases and J gave up 7 bases, with 12 bases separating them. This CDR3 comprises 13 residues. Germline CDR1 is SGDLS and CDR2 is YYNGEE. CDR3 sequence: CASSRTGSGELFF. In DNA, the CDR3 is TGTGCCAGCAGTCGGACGGGGAGCGGGGAGCTGTTTTTT. Full variable domain (outside the CDR3, taken from reference TRBV9 and TRBJ2-2): DSGVTQTPKHLITATGQRVTLRCSPRSGDLSVYWYQQSLDQGLQFLIQYYNGEERAKGNILERFSAQQFPDLHSELNLSSLELGDSALYFCASSRTGSGELFFGEGSRLTVL.

The chain employs TRBV7-9 and TRBJ2-4; 8 bases line up with TRBD1. Germline V gene sequence: CDR1 SEHNR, CDR2 FQNEAQ (reference sequence). This CDR3 has 15 residues. After removal of 5 bases from V and 7 bases from J, the junction contained 10 bases not matched to a gene. The CDR3 region is CASSNRTGLLNIQYF. The CDR3 DNA is TGTGCCAGCAGCAATCGGACAGGGTTATTGAACATTCAGTACTTC.